This TCR beta chain was observed in a study of cytomegalovirus exposure and HLA in healthy donors. Unrecorded immune exposures were likely, despite nominal health at sampling. Amplification used 60 Vbeta primers and 13 Jbeta primers. Repertoires were generated with immunoSEQ multiplex PCR, while TCRdb's copy carries only in-frame clones and drops some. The sample holds about 200,000 clones. General study results and limits: Productive status was seen about 90% or about 30% of the time for most TCR beta V segments in an earlier analysis. Other equally common chains were less clonally expanded than HLA-associated TCR beta chains, a later analysis showed.

V gave up 4 bases and J gave up 4 bases; unmatched junction bases: 7. CDR3 length equals 15 residues. Per germline, CDR1 PRHDT and CDR2 FYEKMQ (reference sequence). Comment on this clone: What it binds is unknown.

Sequenced material: PBMCs. The sequence derives from a girl aged 2 to 9 in good health and CMV-seropositive. This sequence joins TRBV13 and TRBJ2-1; 7 positions match TRBD1. The CDR3 nucleotides read TGTGCCAGCAGCTCGACAGGGTCAATTTACAATGAGCAGTTCTTC. It is translated as CASSSTGSIYNEQFF.